These T cell receptor beta chains were read from a single sample in a study of cytomegalovirus exposure and HLA in healthy donors. This table comes from immunoSEQ multiplex PCR, and its TCRdb copy is limited to in-frame clones, with some not included. Of 150,000 to 170,000 clones in the sample, 75% to 90% are singletons; the top ten hold approximately 20%. Sequenced sample: PBMCs. Receptors were obtained from a man between 18 and 35 years old in good health and CMV-seropositive. Both conserved end residues are part of each CDR3. The order of the fields is clone size, J gene, V gene, D gene, CDR3 protein, CDR3 DNA. A D gene is named only where the DNA matches it firmly. A row's size may be missing; if present it is once, few, many or a size class.

>-|TRBJ2-7|TRBV30|TRBD2
CAWTISGNYEQYF
TGTGCCTGGACCATTAGCGGGAACTACGAGCAGTACTTC
>-|TRBJ1-3|TRBV14|-
CASSHRGASGNTIYF
TGTGCCAGCAGCCACCGGGGGGCTTCGGGAAACACCATATATTTT
>-|TRBJ2-7|TRBV5-1|TRBD1
CASSPGTGRNVPSYEQYF
TGCGCCAGCAGCCCCGGGACAGGCCGCAATGTTCCCTCCTACGAGCAGTACTTC
>-|TRBJ2-7|TRBV27|TRBD2
CASIRLAGMYEQYF
TGTGCCAGTATACGACTAGCGGGAATGTACGAGCAGTACTTC
>-|TRBJ2-7|TRBV7-9|TRBD2
CASSLGTSGSSYEQYF
TGTGCCAGCAGCTTAGGGACTAGCGGGTCTTCCTACGAGCAGTACTTC
>-|TRBJ2-1|TRBV9|TRBD2
CASSDSGGAYNEQFF
TGTGCCAGCAGCGATAGCGGGGGGGCTTACAATGAGCAGTTCTTC
>-|TRBJ1-2|TRBV27|-
CASSLIRGNYGYTF
TGTGCCAGCAGTTTAATTCGAGGGAACTATGGCTACACCTTC
>-|TRBJ1-3|TRBV5-6|-
CASSLQGLRNTIYF
TGTGCCAGCAGCTTACAGGGTTTGAGAAACACCATATATTTT
>-|TRBJ1-5|TRBV6-5|-
CASRRAGQPQHF
TGTGCCAGCAGGAGGGCAGGCCAGCCCCAGCATTTT
>few|TRBJ2-3|TRBV18|TRBD1
CASSPPQGLDTQYF
TGTGCCAGCTCACCACCACAGGGGTTGGATACGCAGTATTTT
>once|TRBJ2-1|TRBV7-6|TRBD1
CASSSRGQGNEQFF
TGTGCCAGCAGCTCTCGAGGACAGGGCAATGAGCAGTTCTTC
>-|TRBJ1-6|TRBV18|-
CASSPNTGSYNSPLHF
TGTGCCAGCTCACCCAACACGGGCTCCTATAATTCACCCCTCCACTTT
>-|TRBJ2-5|TRBV29-1|-
CSVEGRGGETQYF
TGCAGCGTTGAAGGGAGGGGCGGAGAGACCCAGTACTTC
>few|TRBJ2-7|TRBV7-2|TRBD2
CASSLPGLAGGKAYEQYF
TGTGCCAGCAGCCTCCCGGGACTAGCGGGGGGGAAGGCCTACGAGCAGTACTTC
>-|TRBJ2-6|TRBV30|TRBD1
CASTDRGGAGANVLTF
TGTGCCTCCACGGACAGGGGAGGGGCTGGGGCCAACGTCCTGACTTTC
>-|TRBJ2-1|TRBV5-6|-
CASSRGRGYNEQFF
TGTGCCAGCAGCCGAGGACGGGGCTACAATGAGCAGTTCTTC
>-|TRBJ2-7|TRBV19|TRBD2
CASSIGLAGEQYF
TGTGCCAGTAGTATAGGGCTAGCGGGGGAGCAGTACTTC
>-|TRBJ1-3|TRBV4-1|-
CASSQEDSGIAGNTIYF
TGCGCCAGCAGCCAAGAGGACAGCGGAATCGCTGGAAACACCATATATTTT
>few|TRBJ2-7|TRBV7-9|TRBD1
CASSLGGGTGSTQQYF
TGTGCCAGCAGCTTAGGGGGCGGGACAGGGTCTACCCAGCAGTACTTC
>-|TRBJ2-1|TRBV10-2|-
CASGVEGASYNEQFF
TGCGCCAGCGGAGTGGAGGGGGCCTCCTACAATGAGCAGTTCTTC
>-|TRBJ2-5|TRBV13|-
CASSLKGFAETQYF
TGTGCCAGCAGCTTGAAGGGGTTTGCAGAGACCCAGTACTTC
>once|TRBJ2-7|TRBV7-2|-
CASSLGTVSEQYF
TGTGCCAGCAGCTTAGGAACGGTGTCTGAGCAGTACTTC